The clone carrying this T cell receptor (beta chain) was detected many times. Its antigen is unidentified. Using RNA template, CDR3s of TCR alpha and beta were amplified with iRepertoire arm-PCR. One-step reverse transcription and amplification started from approximately 100-400 ng of tissue mRNA or PBMC total RNA. TCRdb fed the multiplex PCR reads into MiXCR, producing one record per CDR3 protein. The sample has 100,000 to 150,000 distinct CDR3 sequences, roughly 25% seen once. CDR1 is SQVTM, CDR2 ANQGSEA, per germline. The V end was cut by 6 bases, the J end by 2 bases, with 11 bases between. The CDR3 spans 12 residues. The data stem from a study of glioma-infiltrating T cells. Study-wide results and caveats: Only very few CDR3 sequences appeared in both tissue and blood. Non-neoplastic patients had below-expected tissue-blood divergence, while all gliomas exceeded expectation.

The sequence derives from a human donor with low-grade glioma or glioblastoma, undergoing nonglioma brain surgery, or in good health (not recorded which). The chain has TRBV29-1 and TRBJ2-7; tentatively, D is TRBD1 or TRBD2 (5 bases each). The specimen sequenced was glioma tissue, nonneoplastic brain tissue, or PBMCs (not recorded which). The CDR3 coding sequence is TGCAGCGTAGAGGGGTTAACCTACGAGCAGTACTTC. Encoded protein: CSVEGLTYEQYF.